Below, 26 T cell receptor beta chains from the same sample are listed, as sequenced in a study of CD8 T cells in ankylosing spondylitis. TCRdb processed the 5' RACE reads anew with MiXCR; each CDR3 protein has one entry. The sample contains 150,000 to 200,000 distinct CDR3 sequences, approximately 20% of which appear only once. Material: blood, either unsorted or a sorted T cell fraction (not recorded which). These receptors all come from a male donor with ankylosing spondylitis or in good health (not recorded which).

This clonotype was detected a few times. The chain has TRBV28 and TRBJ2-7, with 13 bases identical to TRBD2. The CDR3 contains 16 residues. The germline CDR1 and CDR2 sequences are MDHEN and SYDVKM. After removal of 2 bases from V and 3 bases from J, the junction contained 4 bases not matched to a gene. Here the CDR3 reads CASSLAGTSGIYEQYF. CDR3 nucleotides: TGTGCCAGCAGTTTAGCCGGGACTAGCGGGATCTACGAGCAGTACTTC. Drawing the rest from reference TRBV28 and TRBJ2-7, the complete variable domain is DVKVTQSSRYLVKRTGEKVFLECVQDMDHENMFWYRQDPGLGLRLIYFSYDVKMKEKGDIPEGYSVSREKKERFSLILESASTNQTSMYLCASSLAGTSGIYEQYFGPGTRLTVT.

There are many counts of this clonotype. The V and J genes are TRBV5-1 and TRBJ1-2, with D perhaps matching TRBD1 (6 bases). The CDR3 extends over 15 amino acids. Trimming took off 0 bases at V and 4 bases at J, with 13 bases between the two ends. Germline V CDR1 and CDR2: SGHRS, YFSETQ. The CDR3 DNA follows: TGCGCCAGCAGCTTGGAAGGACAGAGAGTCTATGGCTACACCTTC. Protein sequence: CASSLEGQRVYGYTF. The whole variable domain, filled in from reference TRBV5-1 and TRBJ1-2, reads KAGVTQTPRYLIKTRGQQVTLSCSPISGHRSVSWYQQTPGQGLQFLFEYFSETQRNKGNFPGRFSGRQFSNSRSEMNVSTLELGDSALYLCASSLEGQRVYGYTFGSGTRLTVV.

This clonotype showed up many times. The chain carries TRBV24-1 and TRBJ2-2, with D maybe TRBD1 (6 bases). CDR1 and CDR2 from the germline V gene are KGHDR and SFDVKD. This CDR3 has 20 residues. Trimming shortened V by 3 bases and J by 0 bases, and 22 bases separated the two germline ends. The CDR3 reads CATSDPDLRSRGSNTGELFF. The CDR3 DNA sequence: TGTGCCACCAGTGATCCCGACCTTAGAAGCAGGGGATCGAACACCGGGGAGCTGTTTTTT.

This clonotype was observed a single time. This rearrangement joins TRBV11-2 to TRBJ2-1; 8 positions agree with TRBD1. The CDR3 contains 19 residues. V shed 3 bases, J shed 5 bases, and the junction held 18 bases outside the gene matches. The germline gives CDR1 SGHAT, CDR2 FQNNGV. CDR3 sequence (DNA): TGTGCCAGCAGCTTGAGGACAGGGTGGTTGATCCCTTTAAACAATGAGCAGTTCTTC. It translates to CASSLRTGWLIPLNNEQFF. The entire variable domain, with the rest obtained from reference TRBV11-2 and TRBJ2-1, is as follows: EAGVAQSPRYKIIEKRQSVAFWCNPISGHATLYWYQQILGQGPKLLIQFQNNGVVDDSQLPKDRFSAERLKGVDSTLKIQPAKLEDSAVYLCASSLRTGWLIPLNNEQFFGPGTRLTVL.

This clonotype came up a few times. The gene calls are TRBV5-1 and TRBJ1-1; D remains unclear. The V end was cut by 7 bases, the J end by 4 bases, with 17 bases between. The germline gives CDR1 SGHRS, CDR2 YFSETQ. The CDR3 runs 14 residues. CDR3 nucleotides: TGCGCCAGCGCACCGGGAGCCGCGGGCACTGAAGCTTTCTTT. Translation gives CASAPGAAGTEAFF.

This clonotype was observed at least ten times. The chain couples TRBV28 to TRBJ1-1; 7 bases align to TRBD1. This CDR3 is built from 16 residues. Losses at the gene ends were 6 bases for V and 2 bases for J; bases not matched to a gene: 12. Germline CDR1 MDHEN, CDR2 SYDVKM. The CDR3 is CASRQGWEGFNTEAFF. DNA for the CDR3: TGTGCCAGCAGACAGGGGTGGGAGGGTTTTAACACTGAAGCTTTCTTT.

This clonotype was recorded at least ten times. The rearrangement links TRBV5-8 to TRBJ2-1; 11 positions agree with TRBD2. V was pared by 2 bases and J by 2 bases, with 3 bases of the junction left unmatched. Per germline, CDR1 SGHTS and CDR2 YDEGEE. This CDR3 has 16 residues. The CDR3 is CASSFPGLAAYNEQFF. CDR3 nucleotides: TGTGCCAGCAGCTTTCCGGGACTAGCGGCCTACAATGAGCAGTTCTTC.

The V and J genes are TRBV6-6 and TRBJ1-1; weak D call: TRBD1 (6 bases). CDR3 length: 13 residues. Germline lookup yields CDR1 MNHNY and CDR2 SVGAGI (reference sequence). V was cut by 2 bases and J by 8 bases, with 12 bases left in between. The CDR3 reads CASSYRGQGEAFF. Written as DNA, the CDR3 is TGTGCCAGCAGTTACCGGGGGCAGGGGGAAGCTTTCTTT.

In its sample, this clonotype was seen many times. The V gene is TRBV29-1, the J gene TRBJ2-2; TRBD1 might be the D (5 bases). The CDR3 extends over 16 amino acids. Germline lookup yields CDR1 SQVTM and CDR2 ANQGSEA. V lost 7 bases and J 1 base, leaving 19 bases between the germline ends. The DNA for the CDR3 is TGCAGCGCAAGAACACAGGATCCACTGAACACCGGGGAGCTGTTTTTT. This sequence encodes CSARTQDPLNTGELFF.

This clonotype was counted ten times or more. This sequence joins TRBV24-1 and TRBJ2-2, with 8 nucleotides matching TRBD1. V shed 3 bases, J shed 2 bases, and the junction held 7 bases outside the gene matches. The CDR3 runs 17 residues. Per germline, CDR1 KGHDR and CDR2 SFDVKD. The CDR3 coding sequence is TGTGCCACCAGTGATCCCTTGGCAGGGGGCAACACCGGGGAGCTGTTTTTT. It codes for CATSDPLAGGNTGELFF.

CDR3 region: CASSLDGIDEQYF. DNA for the CDR3: TGTGCCAGCAGCTTAGATGGGATCGACGAGCAGTACTTC. The genes are TRBV7-2 and TRBJ2-7, with D uncertain. The CDR3 runs to 13 residues. Germline V gene sequence: CDR1 SGHTA, CDR2 FQGNSA. V gave up 1 base and J gave up 5 bases, with 9 bases separating them.

The chain joins TRBV29-1 to TRBJ1-4, with no clear D. The CDR3 has 12 amino acids. The germline V gene has CDR1 SQVTM and CDR2 ANQGSEA. V shed 6 bases and J shed 0 bases, with 5 bases lying between them. DNA for the CDR3: TGCAGCGTGAGTCCAACTAATGAAAAACTGTTTTTT. This codes for CSVSPTNEKLFF.

This clonotype was recorded many times. V usage is TRBV28 and J usage is TRBJ1-5; D not resolved. Per the germline V gene, CDR1 is MDHEN and CDR2 is SYDVKM. V lost 3 bases and J 4 bases, leaving 7 bases between the germline ends. CDR3 length: 13 residues. The DNA for the CDR3 is TGTGCCAGCAGTTTGTCGAGGAATCAGCCCCAGCATTTT. The encoded protein is CASSLSRNQPQHF.

This clonotype was observed at least ten times. The rearrangement links TRBV20-1 to TRBJ1-5; 7 positions agree with TRBD1. Germline V gene lookup returns CDR1 DFQATT and CDR2 SNEGSKA (reference sequence). The CDR3 length is 15 residues. V dropped 6 bases and J dropped 2; count of bases not matched to a gene: 10. The DNA of the CDR3 is TGCAGTGCCCGTTCGCCCAGGGGGGGCAATCAGCCCCAGCATTTT. Amino acid sequence: CSARSPRGGNQPQHF.

Many counts were recorded for this clonotype. The chain links TRBV20-1 to TRBJ2-5; 7 bases agree with TRBD1. CDR1 is DFQATT, CDR2 SNEGSKA, per germline (reference sequence). There are 12 residues in the CDR3. V trimming: 5 bases; J trimming: 3 bases; junction bases outside the gene matches: 3. The CDR3 region has the DNA TGCAGTGCTGGCGACAGGGAAGAGACCCAGTACTTC. Translation: CSAGDREETQYF.

There are many counts of this clonotype. J is TRBJ1-3 and V is TRBV10-3, with D possibly TRBD1 on 5 matching bases. Germline assignment: CDR1 ENHRY and CDR2 SYGVKD. The CDR3 sequence is 13 residues long. The V and J ends lost 8 bases and 4 bases respectively, with 12 bases between them. The CDR3 is CAIGRGRGNTIYF. The CDR3 DNA sequence: TGTGCCATCGGTCGGGGCCGGGGAAACACCATATATTTT.

This clonotype was recorded at least ten times. The chain links TRBV28 to TRBJ2-1, with 14 positions matching TRBD2. The junction had 13 bases not matched to a gene; V was cut back by 4 bases and J by 5 bases. Germline lookup yields CDR1 MDHEN and CDR2 SYDVKM. This CDR3 is built from 19 residues. The CDR3 sequence is CASSSLYPRTSGRNNEQFF. In nucleotides, the CDR3 is TGTGCCAGCAGTTCCCTTTACCCCCGGACTAGCGGGAGGAACAATGAGCAGTTCTTC.

This clonotype was detected only a few times. This chain joins TRBV10-3 and TRBJ1-2, with D tentatively TRBD1 (6 bases). V was shortened by 10 bases and J by 11 bases, with 20 bases between the two germline ends. CDR3 length equals 12 residues. Germline CDR1 and CDR2: ENHRY and SYGVKD. The CDR3 DNA reads as TGTGCCACCGCGGGACACGACCTCCTTTACACCTTC. This encodes CATAGHDLLYTF.

CDR3 in amino acids: CASSFGAYNEQFF. DNA of the CDR3: TGTGCCAGCAGTTTCGGGGCTTACAATGAGCAGTTCTTC. This chain joins TRBV27 and TRBJ2-1; D possibly matches TRBD1 or TRBD2 (5 bases each). V was clipped by 3 bases and J by 4 bases, with 7 bases between them. Looked up from germline, CDR1 is MNHEY and CDR2 is SMNVEV (reference sequence). This CDR3 region has 13 residues.

This clonotype was seen a few times. The chain links TRBV7-8 to TRBJ2-7; TRBD2 might be the D (6 bases). The germline gives CDR1 SGHVS, CDR2 FQNEAQ. V lost 2 bases, J lost 5 bases, and 7 bases lay in between. This CDR3 has 12 residues. The CDR3 protein is CASSLRGNEQYF. For the CDR3, the DNA is TGTGCCAGCAGCTTACGGGGGAACGAGCAGTACTTC.

The chain combines TRBV14 with TRBJ1-5; D not resolved. V was shortened by 5 bases and J by 0 bases, with 14 bases between the two germline ends. The CDR3 contains 16 residues. CDR1 and CDR2 (germline): SGHDN, FVKESK. CDR3 DNA: TGTGCCAGCAGCGTAAGAAGGGCCTATAGCAATCAGCCCCAGCATTTT. Its protein is CASSVRRAYSNQPQHF.

This clonotype was counted at least ten times. The V gene is TRBV10-3, the J gene TRBJ2-5, with no clear D. The CDR3 totals 12 residues. Looked up from germline, CDR1 is ENHRY and CDR2 is SYGVKD. Trimming left V 4 bases short and J 5 bases short, with 8 bases between. The CDR3 loop is CAISVARETQYF. The CDR3 DNA reads TGTGCCATCAGTGTAGCCAGGGAGACCCAGTACTTC.

Ten or more counts support this clonotype. The gene calls are TRBV4-2 and TRBJ2-1; no clear D gene. The V end lost 0 bases, the J end lost 8 bases, and 8 bases lay between the germline ends. Germline CDR1 reads LGHNA; CDR2 reads YNFKEQ. CDR3 length equals 13 residues. CDR3 bases: TGTGCCAGCAGCCAAGAGAGAGCTTATGAGCAGTTCTTC. Its translation: CASSQERAYEQFF.

This clonotype has a count of ten or more. The genes are TRBV19 and TRBJ2-2, with D hard to call. This CDR3 region has 13 residues. V was pared by 6 bases and J by 3 bases, with 8 bases between. CDR1 LNHDA and CDR2 SQIVND come from the germline V gene (reference sequence). CDR3 sequence (DNA): TGTGCCAGTAGCTGGACGGACACCGGGGAGCTGTTTTTT. It yields the protein CASSWTDTGELFF.

This clonotype was counted at least ten times. The J gene is TRBJ2-7, the V gene TRBV4-2, with TRBD2 identical over 9 bases. Per the germline V gene, CDR1 is LGHNA and CDR2 is YNFKEQ. This CDR3 region has 18 residues. V trimming: 1 base; J trimming: 3 bases; junction bases outside the gene matches: 13. DNA for the CDR3: TGTGCCAGCAGCCAAGCTGCTAGCGGGACCCTCTCTGTCTACGAGCAGTACTTC. Translation gives CASSQAASGTLSVYEQYF.

This clonotype showed up many times. The J gene is TRBJ2-7, the V gene TRBV20-1; D is unresolved. In germline, CDR1 is DFQATT, CDR2 SNEGSKA (reference sequence). The germline V and J ends were trimmed by 4 bases and 0 bases, with 10 bases remaining between them. This CDR3 is built from 13 residues. The CDR3 protein is CSAIKGPSYEQYF. DNA for the CDR3: TGCAGTGCTATAAAAGGGCCCTCCTACGAGCAGTACTTC.